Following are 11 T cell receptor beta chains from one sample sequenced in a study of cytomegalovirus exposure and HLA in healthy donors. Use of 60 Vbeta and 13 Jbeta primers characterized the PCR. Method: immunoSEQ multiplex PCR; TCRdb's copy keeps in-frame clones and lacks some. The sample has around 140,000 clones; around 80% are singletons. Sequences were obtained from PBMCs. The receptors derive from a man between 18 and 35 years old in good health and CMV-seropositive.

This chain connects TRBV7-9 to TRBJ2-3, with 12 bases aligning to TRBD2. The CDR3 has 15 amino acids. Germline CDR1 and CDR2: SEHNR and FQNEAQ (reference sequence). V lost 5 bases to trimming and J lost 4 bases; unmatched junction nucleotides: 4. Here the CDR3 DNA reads TGTGCCAGCAGCGCCGGGACTAGCGGGTCAGATACGCAGTATTTT. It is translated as CASSAGTSGSDTQYF.

CDR3 loop: CASTFGTGASNEQFF. The CDR3 coding sequence is TGTGCCAGCACCTTCGGGACAGGGGCTAGCAATGAGCAGTTCTTC. The rearrangement links TRBV28 to TRBJ2-1; 10 nucleotides agree with TRBD1. CDR3 size: 15 residues. J gave up 6 bases and V 7 bases, and 9 bases lay outside the gene matches. CDR1 MDHEN and CDR2 SYDVKM come from the germline V gene.

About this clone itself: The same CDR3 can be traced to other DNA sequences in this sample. The CDR3 region has the DNA TGTGCCAGCAGTCTACAGGGGAACTATGGCTACACCTTC. It translates to CASSLQGNYGYTF. The rearrangement joins TRBV27 to TRBJ1-2; 7 bases map to TRBD1. CDR1 MNHEY and CDR2 SMNVEV come from the germline V gene (reference sequence). Trimming took 5 bases from V and 2 from J; bases not matched to a gene: 2. The CDR3 loop spans 13 amino acids.

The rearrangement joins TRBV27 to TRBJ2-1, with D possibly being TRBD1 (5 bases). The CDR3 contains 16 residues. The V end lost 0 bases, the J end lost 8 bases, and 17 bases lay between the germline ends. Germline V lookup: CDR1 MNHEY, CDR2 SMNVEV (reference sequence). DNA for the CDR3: TGTGCCAGCAGTTTATCCGGACAATCGATCTCCCATGAGCAGTTCTTC. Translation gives CASSLSGQSISHEQFF.

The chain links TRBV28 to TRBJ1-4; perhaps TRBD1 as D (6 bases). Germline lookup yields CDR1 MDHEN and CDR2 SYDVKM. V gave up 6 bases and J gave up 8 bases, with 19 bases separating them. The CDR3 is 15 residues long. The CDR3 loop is CASSKGGGQGEKLFF. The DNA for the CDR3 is TGTGCCAGCAGCAAAGGGGGGGGGCAGGGGGAAAAACTGTTTTTT. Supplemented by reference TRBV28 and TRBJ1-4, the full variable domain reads DVKVTQSSRYLVKRTGEKVFLECVQDMDHENMFWYRQDPGLGLRLIYFSYDVKMKEKGDIPEGYSVSREKKERFSLILESASTNQTSMYLCASSKGGGQGEKLFFGSGTQLSVL.

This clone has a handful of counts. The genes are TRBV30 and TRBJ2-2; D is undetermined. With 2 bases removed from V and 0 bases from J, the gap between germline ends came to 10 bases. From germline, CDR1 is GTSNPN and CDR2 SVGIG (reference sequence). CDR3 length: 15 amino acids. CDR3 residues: CAWSPRHPNTGELFF. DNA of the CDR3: TGTGCCTGGAGTCCCCGACACCCGAACACCGGGGAGCTGTTTTTT.

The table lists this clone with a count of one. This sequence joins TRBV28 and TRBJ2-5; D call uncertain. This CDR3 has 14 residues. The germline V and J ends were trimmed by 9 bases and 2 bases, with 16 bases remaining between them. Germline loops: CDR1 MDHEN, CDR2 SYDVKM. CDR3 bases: TGTGCCAGTCAGCGTGGCGGCTCACAAGAGACCCAGTACTTC. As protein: CASQRGGSQETQYF.

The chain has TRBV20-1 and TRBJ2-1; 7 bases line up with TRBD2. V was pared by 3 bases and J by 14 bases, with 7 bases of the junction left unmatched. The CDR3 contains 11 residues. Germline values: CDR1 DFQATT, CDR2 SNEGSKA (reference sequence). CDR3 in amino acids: CSARGGAGKFF. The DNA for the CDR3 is TGCAGTGCTAGGGGAGGGGCCGGGAAGTTCTTC.

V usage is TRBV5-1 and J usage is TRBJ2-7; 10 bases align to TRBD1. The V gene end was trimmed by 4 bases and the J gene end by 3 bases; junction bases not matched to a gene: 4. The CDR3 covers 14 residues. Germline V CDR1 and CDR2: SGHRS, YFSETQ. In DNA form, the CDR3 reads TGCGCCAGCAGCGCGACAGGGGGCATCTACGAGCAGTACTTC. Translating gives CASSATGGIYEQYF.

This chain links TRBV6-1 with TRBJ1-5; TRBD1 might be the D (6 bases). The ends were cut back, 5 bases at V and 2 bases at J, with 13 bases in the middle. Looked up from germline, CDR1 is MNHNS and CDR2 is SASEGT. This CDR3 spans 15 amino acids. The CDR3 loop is CASSLGGAGNQPQHF. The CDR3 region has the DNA TGTGCCAGCAGTCTCGGGGGGGCAGGCAATCAGCCCCAGCATTTT.

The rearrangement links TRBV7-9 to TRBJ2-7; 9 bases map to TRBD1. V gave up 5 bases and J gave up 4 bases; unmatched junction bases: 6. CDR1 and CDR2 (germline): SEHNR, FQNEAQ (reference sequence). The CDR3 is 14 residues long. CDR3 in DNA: TGTGCCAGCAGCGCAGACAGGGGGGTGTACGAGCAGTACTTC. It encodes CASSADRGVYEQYF. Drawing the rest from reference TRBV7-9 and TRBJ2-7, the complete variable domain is DTGVSQNPRHKITKRGQNVTFRCDPISEHNRLYWYRQTLGQGPEFLTYFQNEAQLEKSRLLSDRFSAERPKGSFSTLEIQRTEQGDSAMYLCASSADRGVYEQYFGPGTRLTVT.